The 22 T cell receptor beta chains below all came from one sample that was sequenced in a study of blood T cell repertoires in COVID-19. Sequencing used immunoSEQ multiplex PCR; TCRdb keeps in-frame clones, though not all of them. The repertoire has approximately 120,000 clones, about 85% of them found once; the top ten carry approximately 3%. Sequenced: peripheral blood. Receptors originate from a woman older than 75 with COVID-19, enrolled during active disease.

This chain links TRBV18 with TRBJ1-1; TRBD1 aligns across 9 bases. The CDR3 runs 16 residues. Per germline, CDR1 KGHSH and CDR2 LQKENI. The V and J ends lost 5 bases and 5 bases, in that order; junction bases with no gene match: 12. The CDR3 here is CASSTQTPGQGTEAFF. The CDR3 DNA sequence: TGTGCCAGCTCAACGCAAACTCCGGGACAGGGTACTGAAGCTTTCTTT.

The chain is built from TRBV25-1 and TRBJ1-4, with D possibly matching TRBD1 (5 bases). Germline values: CDR1 MGHDK, CDR2 SYGVNS. CDR3 length: 16 residues. The V end lost 5 bases, the J end lost 4 bases, and 17 bases lay between the germline ends. The CDR3 nucleotides read TGTGCCAGCAGTCGTCACGGGGGGAGCCTTAATGAAAAACTGTTTTTT. Translation gives CASSRHGGSLNEKLFF.

The chain carries TRBV24-1 and TRBJ2-2; 10 bases align to TRBD1. Germline CDR1 reads KGHDR; CDR2 reads SFDVKD. V shed 7 bases and J 3 bases; nucleotides not matched to a gene: 4. This CDR3 has 15 residues. CDR3 region: CATSRQGADTGELFF. The CDR3 DNA reads as TGTGCCACCAGCCGACAGGGGGCGGACACCGGGGAGCTGTTTTTT.

The rearrangement uses TRBV19 and TRBJ1-6; 7 positions agree with TRBD1. The CDR3 is 12 amino acids. V lost 10 bases and J lost 10; bases outside the gene matches: 7. Germline V gene data show CDR1 as LNHDA and CDR2 as SQIVND (reference sequence). The CDR3 spells CATTTGQSPLHF. The CDR3 DNA reads as TGTGCCACCACGACAGGGCAGTCACCCCTCCACTTT.

V gene TRBV28 combines with J gene TRBJ2-5; 15 nucleotides match TRBD2. This CDR3 region has 14 residues. From germline, CDR1 is MDHEN and CDR2 SYDVKM. V lost 5 bases to trimming and J lost 14 bases; unmatched junction nucleotides: 9. The CDR3 is CASSPGTSGRHFYF. CDR3 DNA: TGTGCCAGCAGTCCTGGGACTAGCGGGAGGCACTTCTACTTC. Full variable domain (outside the CDR3, taken from reference TRBV28 and TRBJ2-5): DVKVTQSSRYLVKRTGEKVFLECVQDMDHENMFWYRQDPGLGLRLIYFSYDVKMKEKGDIPEGYSVSREKKERFSLILESASTNQTSMYLCASSPGTSGRHFYFGPGTRLLVL.

The J gene is TRBJ1-1, the V gene TRBV6-5; D unresolved. The V end was cut by 4 bases, the J end by 1 base, with 7 bases between. The CDR3 contains 13 residues. Germline V gene data show CDR1 as MNHEY and CDR2 as SVGAGI. As DNA, the CDR3 is TGTGCCAGCAGTTTTCTAGAGAACACTGAAGCTTTCTTT. Encoded protein: CASSFLENTEAFF.

The chain combines TRBV7-2 with TRBJ2-3; D is perhaps TRBD2 (7 bases). CDR3 length equals 16 residues. Germline CDR1 SGHTA, CDR2 FQGNSA. The V gene lost 3 bases and the J gene lost 4 bases, with 17 bases spanning the gap. The CDR3 loop reads CASSFRGGPKADTQYF. DNA of the CDR3: TGTGCCAGCAGCTTTAGGGGGGGGCCTAAGGCAGATACGCAGTATTTT.

The rearrangement joins TRBV28 to TRBJ1-2, with TRBD1 matching 9 bases. The CDR3 has 15 amino acids. The germline V gene encodes CDR1 MDHEN and CDR2 SYDVKM. Germline trimming cut 5 bases from V and 2 bases from J; bases unmatched to any gene: 6. CDR3 sequence reads: CASSPPGQGNYGYTF. Here the CDR3 DNA reads TGTGCCAGCAGTCCGCCGGGACAGGGAAACTATGGCTACACCTTC.

The chain is built from TRBV9 and TRBJ1-6; D is ambiguous. This CDR3 is built from 14 residues. The germline gives CDR1 SGDLS, CDR2 YYNGEE. V lost 4 bases and J lost 8, with 13 bases in between. The CDR3 region has the DNA TGTGCCAGCAGCCCTTATGGCGGGGATTCACCCCTCCACTTT. It specifies CASSPYGGDSPLHF.

The rearrangement joins TRBV19 to TRBJ2-5; 7 bases match TRBD2. CDR1 is LNHDA, CDR2 SQIVND, per germline (reference sequence). This CDR3 has 15 amino acids. With V trimmed by 7 bases and J by 5 bases, 13 bases remained unmatched. The CDR3 DNA follows: TGTGCCAGTAATTCTCTAGCGGTCGGGGAGGAGACCCAGTACTTC. This encodes CASNSLAVGEETQYF.

This clone turned up a few times. V gene TRBV20-1 combines with J gene TRBJ1-1; D perhaps matches TRBD1 (5 bases). V was cut by 3 bases and J by 4 bases, with 24 bases left in between. CDR1 and CDR2 from the germline V gene are DFQATT and SNEGSKA (reference sequence). This CDR3 contains 17 residues. The CDR3 sequence is CSASGALGGQRGTEAFF. In nucleotides, the CDR3 is TGCAGTGCTAGTGGGGCTCTAGGCGGGCAGCGAGGCACTGAAGCTTTCTTT.

The chain couples TRBV19 to TRBJ1-2; 7 bases map to TRBD1. After removal of 3 bases from V and 1 base from J, the junction contained 11 bases not matched to a gene. Germline V gene sequence: CDR1 LNHDA, CDR2 SQIVND (reference sequence). The length of the CDR3 is 17 residues. CDR3 protein: CASSMSRDSLLNYGYTF. In DNA, the CDR3 is TGTGCCAGTAGTATGTCCCGGGACAGTCTTCTTAACTATGGCTACACCTTC.

The chain is built from TRBV7-2 and TRBJ2-7; D perhaps matches TRBD2 (5 bases). V was cut by 1 base and J by 5 bases, with 15 bases left in between. Germline CDR1 SGHTA, CDR2 FQGNSA. This CDR3 comprises 15 residues. The DNA for the CDR3 is TGTGCCAGCAGCTTAGGCAGAGGGCCAATAAACGAGCAGTACTTC. The encoded protein is CASSLGRGPINEQYF.

The genes are TRBV2 and TRBJ2-7; 9 bases fit TRBD2. V shed 0 bases, J shed 2 bases, and the junction held 14 bases outside the gene matches. The CDR3 covers 19 residues. CDR1 SNHLY and CDR2 FYNNEI come from the germline V gene. CDR3 sequence: CASSEALSGTSKSPYEQYF. As DNA, the CDR3 is TGTGCCAGCAGTGAAGCGCTTTCGGGGACTAGCAAATCCCCCTACGAGCAGTACTTC.

V is TRBV27 and J is TRBJ2-2, with D maybe TRBD1 (5 bases). Germline CDR1 and CDR2: MNHEY and SMNVEV (reference sequence). This CDR3 region has 14 residues. The V and J ends lost 10 bases and 5 bases respectively, with 17 bases between them. The DNA for the CDR3 is TGTGCCAACGACGGACACCAAAAAACCGGGGAGCTGTTTTTT. Translated, it gives CANDGHQKTGELFF.

DNA of the CDR3: TGTGCCAGCAGTGATATTCGAGCGGGAGGATGGGATGAGCAGTTCTTC. This sequence encodes CASSDIRAGGWDEQFF. The J gene is TRBJ2-1, the V gene TRBV25-1; TRBD2 matches at 9 bases. The CDR3 loop spans 16 amino acids. From germline, CDR1 is MGHDK and CDR2 SYGVNS. Losses at the gene ends were 3 bases for V and 8 bases for J; bases not matched to a gene: 11.

The V and J genes are TRBV28 and TRBJ2-5; 7 nucleotides agree with TRBD2. The V gene's germline CDR1 is MDHEN and CDR2 SYDVKM. V shed 7 bases and J 3 bases; nucleotides not matched to a gene: 5. There are 13 residues in the CDR3. As DNA, the CDR3 is TGTGCCAGCACCCTCGGGGGGAAAGAGACCCAGTACTTC. It encodes CASTLGGKETQYF.

The chain carries TRBV19 and TRBJ1-2; D is unresolved. CDR3 length equals 15 residues. CDR1 is LNHDA and CDR2 is SQIVND in the germline V gene (reference sequence). V was pared by 7 bases and J by 7 bases, with 22 bases between. CDR3 nucleotides: TGTGCCAGTAAGATCTCCCCGGACGGGAAGGGTGGCTACACCTTC. It specifies CASKISPDGKGGYTF.

The chain joins TRBV24-1 to TRBJ2-2; TRBD1 matches at 10 bases. The germline V gene has CDR1 KGHDR and CDR2 SFDVKD. The CDR3 covers 16 residues. The V segment lost 7 bases and the J segment 4 bases; nucleotides outside the gene matches: 8. The CDR3: CATRSRDRGITGELFF. The CDR3 coding sequence is TGTGCCACCAGGAGCCGGGACAGGGGCATCACCGGGGAGCTGTTTTTT.

This chain uses TRBV6-5 with TRBJ2-7, with 8 positions matching TRBD2. The length of the CDR3 is 14 residues. V trimming: 5 bases; J trimming: 4 bases; junction bases outside the gene matches: 7. Germline V gene sequence: CDR1 MNHEY, CDR2 SVGAGI. The CDR3 DNA follows: TGTGCCAGCAGTCTGGCTAGCGGGCAATACGAGCAGTACTTC. It is translated as CASSLASGQYEQYF.

The chain recombines TRBV6-5 with TRBJ1-2; tentatively, D is TRBD1 (5 bases). CDR1 and CDR2 from the germline V gene are MNHEY and SVGAGI. This CDR3 comprises 13 residues. V lost 7 bases to trimming and J lost 2 bases, with 11 bases between them. The CDR3 nucleotides are TGTGCCAGCATGACAGCCCAGAACTATGGCTACACCTTC. Translating it yields CASMTAQNYGYTF.

The rearrangement joins TRBV5-4 to TRBJ2-5; 10 bases fit TRBD2. The V segment lost 10 bases and the J segment 5 bases; nucleotides outside the gene matches: 17. The CDR3 has 16 amino acids. Germline V gene data show CDR1 as SGHNT and CDR2 as YYREEE (reference sequence). CDR3 DNA: TGTGCCTCCTGGGCTAGCGGGAGTCGGGTAGGGGAGACCCAGTACTTC. It translates to CASWASGSRVGETQYF.